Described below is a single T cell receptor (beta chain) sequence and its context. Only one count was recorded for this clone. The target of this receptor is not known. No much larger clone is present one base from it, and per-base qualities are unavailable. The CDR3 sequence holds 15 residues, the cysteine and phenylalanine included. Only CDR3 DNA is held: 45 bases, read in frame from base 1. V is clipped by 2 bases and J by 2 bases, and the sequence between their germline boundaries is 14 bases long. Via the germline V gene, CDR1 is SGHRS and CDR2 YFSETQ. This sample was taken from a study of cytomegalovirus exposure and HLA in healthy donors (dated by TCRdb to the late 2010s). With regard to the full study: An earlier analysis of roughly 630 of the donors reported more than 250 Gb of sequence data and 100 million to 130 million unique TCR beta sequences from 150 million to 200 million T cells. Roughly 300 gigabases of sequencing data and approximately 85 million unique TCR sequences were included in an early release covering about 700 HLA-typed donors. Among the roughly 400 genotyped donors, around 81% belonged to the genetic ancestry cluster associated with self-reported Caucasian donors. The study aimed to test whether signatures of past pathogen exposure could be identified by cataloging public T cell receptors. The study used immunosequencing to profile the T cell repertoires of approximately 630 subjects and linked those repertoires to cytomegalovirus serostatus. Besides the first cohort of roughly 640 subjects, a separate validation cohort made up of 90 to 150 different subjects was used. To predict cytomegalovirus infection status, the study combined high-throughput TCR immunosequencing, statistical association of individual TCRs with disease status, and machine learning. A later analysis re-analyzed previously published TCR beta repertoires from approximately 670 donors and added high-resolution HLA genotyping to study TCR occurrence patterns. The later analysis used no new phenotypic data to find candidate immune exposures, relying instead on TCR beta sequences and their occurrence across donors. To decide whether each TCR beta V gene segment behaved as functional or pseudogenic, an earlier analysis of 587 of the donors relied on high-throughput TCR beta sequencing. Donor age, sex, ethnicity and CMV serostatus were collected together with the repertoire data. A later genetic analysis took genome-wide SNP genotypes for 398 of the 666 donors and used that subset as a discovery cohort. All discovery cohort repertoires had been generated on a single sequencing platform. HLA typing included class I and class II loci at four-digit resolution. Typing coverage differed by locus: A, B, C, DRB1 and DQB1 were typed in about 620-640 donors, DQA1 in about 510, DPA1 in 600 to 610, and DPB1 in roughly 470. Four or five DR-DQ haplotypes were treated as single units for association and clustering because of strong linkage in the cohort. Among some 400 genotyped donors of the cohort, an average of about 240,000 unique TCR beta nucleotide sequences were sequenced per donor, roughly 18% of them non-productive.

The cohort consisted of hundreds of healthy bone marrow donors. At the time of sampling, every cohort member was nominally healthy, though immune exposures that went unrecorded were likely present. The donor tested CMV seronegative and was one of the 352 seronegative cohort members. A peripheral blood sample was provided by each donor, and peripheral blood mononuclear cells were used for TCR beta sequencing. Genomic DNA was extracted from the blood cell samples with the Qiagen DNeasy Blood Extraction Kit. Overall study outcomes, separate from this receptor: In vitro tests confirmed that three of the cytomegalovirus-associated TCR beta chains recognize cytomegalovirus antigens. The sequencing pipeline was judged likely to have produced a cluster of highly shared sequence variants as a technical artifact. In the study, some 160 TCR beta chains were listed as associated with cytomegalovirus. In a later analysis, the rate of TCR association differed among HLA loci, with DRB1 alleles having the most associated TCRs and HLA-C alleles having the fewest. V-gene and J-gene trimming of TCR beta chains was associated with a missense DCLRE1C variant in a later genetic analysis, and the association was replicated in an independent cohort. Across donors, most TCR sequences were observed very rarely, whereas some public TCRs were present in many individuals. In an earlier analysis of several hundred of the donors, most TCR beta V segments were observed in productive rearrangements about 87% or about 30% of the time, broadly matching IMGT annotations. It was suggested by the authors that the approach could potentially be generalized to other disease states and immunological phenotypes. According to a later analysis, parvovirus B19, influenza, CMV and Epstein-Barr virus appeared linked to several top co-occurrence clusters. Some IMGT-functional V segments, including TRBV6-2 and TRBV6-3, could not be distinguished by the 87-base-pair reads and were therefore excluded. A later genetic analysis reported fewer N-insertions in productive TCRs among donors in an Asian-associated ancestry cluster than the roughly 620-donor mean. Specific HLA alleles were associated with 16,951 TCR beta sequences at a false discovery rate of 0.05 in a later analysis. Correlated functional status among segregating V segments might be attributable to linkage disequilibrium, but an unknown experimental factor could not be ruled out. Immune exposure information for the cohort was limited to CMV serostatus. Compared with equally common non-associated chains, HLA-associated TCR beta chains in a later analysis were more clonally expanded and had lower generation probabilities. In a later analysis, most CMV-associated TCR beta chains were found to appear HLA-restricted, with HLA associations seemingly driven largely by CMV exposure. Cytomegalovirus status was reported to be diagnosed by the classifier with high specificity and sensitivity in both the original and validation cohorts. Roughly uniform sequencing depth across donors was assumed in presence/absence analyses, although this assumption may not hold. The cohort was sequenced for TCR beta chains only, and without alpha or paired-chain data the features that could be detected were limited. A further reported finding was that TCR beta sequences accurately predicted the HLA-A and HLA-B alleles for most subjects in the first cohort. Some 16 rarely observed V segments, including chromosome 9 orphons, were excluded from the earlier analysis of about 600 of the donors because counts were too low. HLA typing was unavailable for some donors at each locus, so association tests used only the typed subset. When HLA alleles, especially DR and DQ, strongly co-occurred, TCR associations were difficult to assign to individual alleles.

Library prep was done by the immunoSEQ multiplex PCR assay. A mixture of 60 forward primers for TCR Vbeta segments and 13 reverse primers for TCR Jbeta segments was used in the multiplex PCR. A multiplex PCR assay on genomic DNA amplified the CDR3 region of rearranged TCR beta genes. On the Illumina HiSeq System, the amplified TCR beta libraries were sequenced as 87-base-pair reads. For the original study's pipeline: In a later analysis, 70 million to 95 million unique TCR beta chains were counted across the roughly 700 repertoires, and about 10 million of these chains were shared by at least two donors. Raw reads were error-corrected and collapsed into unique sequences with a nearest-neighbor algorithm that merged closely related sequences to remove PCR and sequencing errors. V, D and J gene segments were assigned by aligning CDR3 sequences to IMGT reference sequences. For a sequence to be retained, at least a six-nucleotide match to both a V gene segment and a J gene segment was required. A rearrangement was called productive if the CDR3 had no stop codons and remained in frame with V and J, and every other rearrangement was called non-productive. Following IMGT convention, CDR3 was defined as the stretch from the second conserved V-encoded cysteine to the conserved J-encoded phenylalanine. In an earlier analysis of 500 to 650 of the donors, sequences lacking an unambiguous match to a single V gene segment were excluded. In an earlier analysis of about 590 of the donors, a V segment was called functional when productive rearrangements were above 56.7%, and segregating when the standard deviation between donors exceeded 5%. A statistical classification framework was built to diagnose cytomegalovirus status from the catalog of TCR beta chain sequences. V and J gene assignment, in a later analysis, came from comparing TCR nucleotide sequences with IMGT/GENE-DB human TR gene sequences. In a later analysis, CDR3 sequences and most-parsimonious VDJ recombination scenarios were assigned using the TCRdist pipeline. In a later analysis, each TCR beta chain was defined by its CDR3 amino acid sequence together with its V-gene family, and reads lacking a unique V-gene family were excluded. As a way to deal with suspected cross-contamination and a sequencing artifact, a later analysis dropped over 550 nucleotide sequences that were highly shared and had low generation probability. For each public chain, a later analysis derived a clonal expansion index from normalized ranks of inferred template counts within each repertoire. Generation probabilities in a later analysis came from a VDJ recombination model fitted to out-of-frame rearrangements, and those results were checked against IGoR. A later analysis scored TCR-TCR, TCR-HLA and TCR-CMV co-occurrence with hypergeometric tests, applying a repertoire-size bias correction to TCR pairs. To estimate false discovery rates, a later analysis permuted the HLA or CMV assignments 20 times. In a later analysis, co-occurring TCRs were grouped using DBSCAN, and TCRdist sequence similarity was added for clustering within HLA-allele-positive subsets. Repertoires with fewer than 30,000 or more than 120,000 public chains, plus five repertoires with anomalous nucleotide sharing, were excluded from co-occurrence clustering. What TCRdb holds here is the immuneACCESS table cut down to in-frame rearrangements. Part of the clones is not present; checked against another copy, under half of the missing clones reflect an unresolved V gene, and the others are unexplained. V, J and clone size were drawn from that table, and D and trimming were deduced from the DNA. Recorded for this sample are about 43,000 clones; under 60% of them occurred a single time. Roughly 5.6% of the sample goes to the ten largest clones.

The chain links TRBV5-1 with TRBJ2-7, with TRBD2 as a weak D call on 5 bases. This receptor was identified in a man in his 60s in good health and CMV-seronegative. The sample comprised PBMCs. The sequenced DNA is TGCGCCAGCAGCTTAACTAGATCTGGCGCCTACGAGCAGTACTTC. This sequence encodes CASSLTRSGAYEQYF.